This T cell receptor beta chain emerged from a study of blood T cell repertoires in COVID-19 (dated by TCRdb to the early 2020s). A note on the overall study: Collaborator samples came from the United States, Italy and Spain and covered acute and convalescent phases of COVID-19. The material from the prospective study consisted of cDNA or gDNA derived from T cells, B-cell-depleted T cells, or PBMCs. Deeply sampled blood TCRbeta repertoires from subjects exposed to, actively infected with, or recovered from COVID-19 were included in the dataset. The repertoires were released in a freely available public database intended as a resource for research on the immune response to SARS-CoV-2. Samples were obtained from the ongoing ImmuneRACE study (first 160 participants) and from roughly 1,300 subjects provided by 6 global collaborators. A de-identified subject ID, COVID-19 status, age in years and sex were almost always included in the sample metadata. Where available, HLA class I and class II types were obtained from metadata supplied by the sample provider rather than from assay-based typing.

TCRbeta CDR3 regions were amplified from genomic DNA by means of the immunoSEQ Assay, a bias-controlled multiplex PCR. The paper's processing steps were these. The number of nucleated cells in each sample was estimated from the amplification of reference gene primers within the assay. Sequence reads were collapsed and filtered to measure the absolute abundance of every unique TCRbeta CDR3 rearrangement. For each sample, productive Simpson clonality was calculated as the square root of Simpson's diversity index over productive rearrangements. Imported from immuneACCESS, the table was reduced by TCRdb to in-frame sequences with V and J called. These copies leave out some clones; in studies compared against another copy, an unresolved V gene accounts for under half, and the cause of the remainder is not known. V and J calls and clone size follow that table, whereas D and trimming were derived from the DNA. A total of a few hundred thousand clones appear in this sample, around 84% of them only once. Jointly, the top ten make up around 1.8% of the sample.

The germline V gene encodes CDR1 MRHNA and CDR2 SNTAGT. The CDR3 holds 15 amino acids from the cysteine to the phenylalanine. CDR3 DNA only is kept here, 45 bases in frame from base 1. Deletion took 5 bases off V and 4 bases off J, with a span of 17 bases between the germline ends. Findings and caveats that apply to the study as a whole: How much clinical and demographic metadata was included differed by source and by participant, and the metadata was provided uncurated.

Participants in the prospective study were aged roughly 18 to 100 years, lived in 20 to 25 United States geographic areas, and enrolled through a virtual design. In the prospective study, participants were assigned to cohorts based on the clinical history participants reported in a screening survey and a study questionnaire. Recovered participants in ImmuneRACE Cohort 3 were defined as having two consecutive negative NP/OP PCR tests, clearance from a healthcare professional, or resolution of symptoms. In the prospective study, whole blood, serum and a nasopharyngeal or oropharyngeal swab were collected from each participant by mobile phlebotomists. Over a roughly 2-month period, participants in the prospective study had the option of providing additional blood draws and questionnaires. Blood samples from the prospective study were shipped frozen or at room temperature prior to DNA extraction. In regard to this clone: Its antigen is not yet known. Base qualities are missing; no much larger clone stands one base away.

This clonotype was sampled from a man between 40 and 49 years old who had recovered from COVID-19. The V and J genes are TRBV6-4 and TRBJ1-2; a tentative D call is TRBD1 (6 bases match). Sequencing was done on a sample of PBMCs or T cells enriched from blood (not recorded which). At the DNA level, the sequence is TGTGCCAGCAGTCCTAGGGGGGGACCAACCTATGGCTACACCTTC. Its translation reads: CASSPRGGPTYGYTF.